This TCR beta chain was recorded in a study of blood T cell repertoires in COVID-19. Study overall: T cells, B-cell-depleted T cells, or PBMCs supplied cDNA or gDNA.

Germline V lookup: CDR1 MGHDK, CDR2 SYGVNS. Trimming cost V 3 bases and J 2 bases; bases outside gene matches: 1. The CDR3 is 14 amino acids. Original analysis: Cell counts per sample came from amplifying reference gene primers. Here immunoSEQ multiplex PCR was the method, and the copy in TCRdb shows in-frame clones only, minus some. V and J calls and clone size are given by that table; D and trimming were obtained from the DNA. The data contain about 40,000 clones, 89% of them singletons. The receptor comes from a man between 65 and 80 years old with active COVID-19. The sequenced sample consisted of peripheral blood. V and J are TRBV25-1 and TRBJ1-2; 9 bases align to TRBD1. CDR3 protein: CASSETGGNYGYTF. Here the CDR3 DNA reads TGTGCCAGCAGTGAGACAGGGGGAAACTATGGCTACACCTTC.